The rows below give T cell receptor beta chains drawn from one sample of a study of T cells in Graves' hyperthyroidism and ophthalmopathy. MiXCR, run by TCRdb on the multiplex PCR reads, gives a single entry per CDR3 protein. The repertoire has 370,000 or so distinct CDR3 sequences, 25% of them found once; the top ten carry around 79%. What was sequenced was blood. Receptors originate from a man aged 50 to 60 with Graves' hyperthyroidism. Each CDR3 is given with its conserved first and last residue. D genes are given only for firm matches. Clone size, where shown, is once, few, many, or a class for clones that have expanded.

cdr3_nt: TGCAGTGCTGCAGGGTTGTCTAATGAAAAACTGTTTTTT
cdr3_aa: CSAAGLSNEKLFF
j_call: TRBJ1-4
v_call: TRBV20-1
d_call: NA
clone_size: few

cdr3_nt: TGTGCCAGCTCACCCAGCAGGGGAAGGGAAAAACTGTTTTTT
cdr3_aa: CASSPSRGREKLFF
j_call: TRBJ1-4
v_call: TRBV18
d_call: NA
clone_size: NA

cdr3_nt: TGTGCCAGCATCACACAGGGTGACTCGAGCACAGATACGCAGTATTTT
cdr3_aa: CASITQGDSSTDTQYF
j_call: TRBJ2-3
v_call: TRBV28
d_call: NA
clone_size: NA

cdr3_nt: TGTGCCAGCAGAATACGGGACAATAGCAATCAGCCCCAGCATTTT
cdr3_aa: CASRIRDNSNQPQHF
j_call: TRBJ1-5
v_call: TRBV12-3/TRBV12-4
d_call: NA
clone_size: many

cdr3_nt: TGTGCCTGGAGTGTATGGAGCCTAGCGGCCAACAAGGGGGGAGAGACCCAGTACTTC
cdr3_aa: CAWSVWSLAANKGGETQYF
j_call: TRBJ2-5
v_call: TRBV30
d_call: NA
clone_size: once

cdr3_nt: TGTGCCAGTAGTATAGGACAGGAGGCAGAGACCCAGTACTTC
cdr3_aa: CASSIGQEAETQYF
j_call: TRBJ2-5
v_call: TRBV19
d_call: NA
clone_size: NA

cdr3_nt: TGTGCCAGCAGCTTAACGTTTACTAGCGGGAAGAGTACGGAGACCCAGTACTTC
cdr3_aa: CASSLTFTSGKSTETQYF
j_call: TRBJ2-5
v_call: TRBV7-3
d_call: TRBD2
clone_size: NA

cdr3_nt: TGTGCCAGCAGTTTTGGGGAAGGCACTGAAGCTTTCTTT
cdr3_aa: CASSFGEGTEAFF
j_call: TRBJ1-1
v_call: TRBV27
d_call: NA
clone_size: many

cdr3_nt: TGTGCCAGCAGCCCCGGGACTAGCGGGAGGAAAGGGGAGACCCAGTACTTC
cdr3_aa: CASSPGTSGRKGETQYF
j_call: TRBJ2-5
v_call: TRBV7-9
d_call: TRBD2
clone_size: NA

cdr3_nt: TGCAGTGCTACCCTCCTCACTAGCGGGAGAGTTGGGGAGCAGTACTTC
cdr3_aa: CSATLLTSGRVGEQYF
j_call: TRBJ2-7
v_call: TRBV20-1
d_call: TRBD2
clone_size: many

cdr3_nt: TGCGCCAGCAGCGCGACAGGGGACGTGAACACTGAAGCTTTCTTT
cdr3_aa: CASSATGDVNTEAFF
j_call: TRBJ1-1
v_call: TRBV5-1
d_call: TRBD1
clone_size: NA

cdr3_nt: TGCGCCAGCAGTAAGGACAGGCACTACGAGCAGTACTTC
cdr3_aa: CASSKDRHYEQYF
j_call: TRBJ2-7
v_call: TRBV5-1
d_call: TRBD1
clone_size: NA

cdr3_nt: TGTGCCAGCAGCTTGATGGGAGTAGAGACCCAGTACTTC
cdr3_aa: CASSLMGVETQYF
j_call: TRBJ2-5
v_call: TRBV5-6
d_call: NA
clone_size: NA

cdr3_nt: TGCAGTGCAGAAATCGGGGGGTCTGGAAACACCATATATTTT
cdr3_aa: CSAEIGGSGNTIYF
j_call: TRBJ1-3
v_call: TRBV20-1
d_call: NA
clone_size: few

cdr3_nt: TGTGCCAGCAGCCAAGAATTGAGGGGTAGGATCACCTTC
cdr3_aa: CASSQELRGRITF
j_call: TRBJ1-2
v_call: TRBV3-1
d_call: NA
clone_size: few

cdr3_nt: TGTGCCAGCAGCCAGCCCCCTACGGGAGCGGGAGGGCCGGGGGAGCAGTTCTTC
cdr3_aa: CASSQPPTGAGGPGEQFF
j_call: TRBJ2-1
v_call: TRBV3-1
d_call: TRBD2
clone_size: few

cdr3_nt: TGTGCCAGCAGCGCCCGGACAGGGAGTGATACGCAGTATTTT
cdr3_aa: CASSARTGSDTQYF
j_call: TRBJ2-3
v_call: TRBV9
d_call: TRBD1
clone_size: few

cdr3_nt: TGTGCCAGCAGCTTTTCCGGGACTAGCGGGAGGAATGAGCAGTTCTTC
cdr3_aa: CASSFSGTSGRNEQFF
j_call: TRBJ2-1
v_call: TRBV11-2
d_call: TRBD2
clone_size: many